This T cell receptor (beta chain) was found in a study of shared T cell receptors in the human thymus. The protocol was immunoSEQ multiplex PCR, while the TCRdb copy is restricted to in-frame clones and leaves out a portion. The data contain around 340,000 clones, 95% of them singletons. Germline CDR1 is SEHNR and CDR2 is FQNEAQ (reference sequence). This CDR3 has 17 residues. J gave up 2 bases and V 4 bases, and 13 bases lay outside the gene matches. The chain carries TRBV7-9 and TRBJ2-5; 7 bases agree with TRBD2. The sample comprised thymocytes. The receptor was isolated from a human donor. The CDR3 loop is CASSSLPRGVGQETQYF. The DNA for the CDR3 is TGTGCCAGCAGCTCGCTCCCCCGGGGGGTAGGACAAGAGACCCAGTACTTC.